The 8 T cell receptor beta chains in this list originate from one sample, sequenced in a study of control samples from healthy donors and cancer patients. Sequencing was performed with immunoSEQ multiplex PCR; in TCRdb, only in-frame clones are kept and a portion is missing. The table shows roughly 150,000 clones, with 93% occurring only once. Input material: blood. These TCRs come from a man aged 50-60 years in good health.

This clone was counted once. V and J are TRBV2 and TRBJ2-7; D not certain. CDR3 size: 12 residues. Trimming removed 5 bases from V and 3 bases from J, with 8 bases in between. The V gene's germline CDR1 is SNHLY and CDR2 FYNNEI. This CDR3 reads CASSRTDYEQYF. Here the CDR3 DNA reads TGTGCCAGCAGTCGTACGGACTACGAGCAGTACTTC.

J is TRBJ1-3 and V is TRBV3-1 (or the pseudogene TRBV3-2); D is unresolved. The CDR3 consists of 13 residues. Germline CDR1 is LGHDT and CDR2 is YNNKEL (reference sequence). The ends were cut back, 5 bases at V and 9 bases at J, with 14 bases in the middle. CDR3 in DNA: TGTGCCAGCAGCGACCTCAGTGTGGCCACCATATATTTT. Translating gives CASSDLSVATIYF.

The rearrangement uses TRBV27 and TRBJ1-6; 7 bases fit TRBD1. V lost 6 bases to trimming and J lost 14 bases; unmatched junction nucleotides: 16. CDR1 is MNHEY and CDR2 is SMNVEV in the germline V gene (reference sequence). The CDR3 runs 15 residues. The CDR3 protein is CASSAPGAGGRALHF. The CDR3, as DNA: TGTGCCAGCAGCGCCCCTGGGGCAGGGGGACGAGCCCTCCACTTT.

This chain's CDR3 is CASSFPGQGAAEAFF. The CDR3, as DNA: TGTGCCAGCAGCTTTCCGGGACAGGGGGCGGCTGAAGCTTTCTTT. This rearrangement joins TRBV5-4 to TRBJ1-1; TRBD1 agrees at 12 bases. Germline trimming cut 2 bases from V and 6 bases from J; bases unmatched to any gene: 5. Germline CDR1 reads SGHNT; CDR2 reads YYREEE (reference sequence). This CDR3 has 15 residues.

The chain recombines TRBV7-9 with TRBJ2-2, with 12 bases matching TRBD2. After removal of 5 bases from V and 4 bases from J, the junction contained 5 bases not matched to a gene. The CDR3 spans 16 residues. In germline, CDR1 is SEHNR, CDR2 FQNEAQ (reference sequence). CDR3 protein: CASSPGLAGFTGELFF. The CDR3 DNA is TGTGCCAGCAGCCCGGGACTAGCGGGCTTCACCGGGGAGCTGTTTTTT. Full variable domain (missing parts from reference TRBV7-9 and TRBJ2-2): DTGVSQNPRHKITKRGQNVTFRCDPISEHNRLYWYRQTLGQGPEFLTYFQNEAQLEKSRLLSDRFSAERPKGSFSTLEIQRTEQGDSAMYLCASSPGLAGFTGELFFGEGSRLTVL.

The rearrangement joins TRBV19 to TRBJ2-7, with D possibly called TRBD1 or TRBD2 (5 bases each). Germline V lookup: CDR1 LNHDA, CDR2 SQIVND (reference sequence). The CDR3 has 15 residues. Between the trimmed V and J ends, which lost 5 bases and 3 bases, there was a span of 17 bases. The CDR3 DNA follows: TGTGCCAGTAGTCTATATCGGGACGGTATCTACGAGCAGTACTTC. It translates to CASSLYRDGIYEQYF.

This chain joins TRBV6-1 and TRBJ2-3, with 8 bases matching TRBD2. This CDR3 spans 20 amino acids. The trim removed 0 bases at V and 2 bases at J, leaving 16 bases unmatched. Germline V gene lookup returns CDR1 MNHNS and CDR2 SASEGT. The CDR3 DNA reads TGTGCCAGCAGTGAAGCAGGGCGGGGGGCCCCCGAGCAACTCACAGATACGCAGTATTTT. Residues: CASSEAGRGAPEQLTDTQYF.

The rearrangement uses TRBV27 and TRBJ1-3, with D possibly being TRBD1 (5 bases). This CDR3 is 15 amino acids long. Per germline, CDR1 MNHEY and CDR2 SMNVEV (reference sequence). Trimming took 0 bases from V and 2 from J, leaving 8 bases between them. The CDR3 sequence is CASSLSRAPGNTIYF. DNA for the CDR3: TGTGCCAGCAGTTTATCCAGGGCGCCTGGAAACACCATATATTTT.